This TCR beta chain was identified during a study of control samples from healthy donors and cancer patients. Turning to this clone: The junction differs from germline at one of its ends, possibly a read error.

Libraries were prepared by immunoSEQ multiplex PCR; TCRdb keeps only in-frame clonotypes and omits some of them. The sample records about 75,000 clones, about 95% being singletons. There are 15 residues in the CDR3. Germline loops: CDR1 SSHAT, CDR2 FNYEAQ (reference sequence). The V call is TRBV7-7, the J call TRBJ2-5; perhaps D is TRBD1 or TRBD2 (6 bases each). This sequence was found in a woman aged 40 to 50 in good health. Sequenced input: blood. CDR3 bases: TGTGCTAGCAGCTGGAGGGGGGATATCCAAGAGACCCAGTACTTC. Amino acids: CASSWRGDIQETQYF. Full variable domain (rest looked up from reference TRBV7-7 and TRBJ2-5): GAGVSQSPRYKVTKRGQDVTLRCDPISSHATLYWYQQALGQGPEFLTYFNYEAQPDKSGLPSDRFSAERPEGSISTLTIQRTEQRDSAMYRCASSWRGDIQETQYFGPGTRLLVL.